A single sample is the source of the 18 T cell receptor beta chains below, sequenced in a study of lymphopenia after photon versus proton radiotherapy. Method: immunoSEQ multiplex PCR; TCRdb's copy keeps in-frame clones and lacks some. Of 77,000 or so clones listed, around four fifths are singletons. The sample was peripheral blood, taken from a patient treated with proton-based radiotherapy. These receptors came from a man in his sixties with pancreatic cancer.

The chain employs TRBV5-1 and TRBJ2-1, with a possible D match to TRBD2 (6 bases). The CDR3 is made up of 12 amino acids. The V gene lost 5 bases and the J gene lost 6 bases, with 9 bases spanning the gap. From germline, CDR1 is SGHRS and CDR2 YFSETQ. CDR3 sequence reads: CASRPEGNEQFF. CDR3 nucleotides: TGCGCCAGCAGACCGGAGGGCAATGAGCAGTTCTTC.

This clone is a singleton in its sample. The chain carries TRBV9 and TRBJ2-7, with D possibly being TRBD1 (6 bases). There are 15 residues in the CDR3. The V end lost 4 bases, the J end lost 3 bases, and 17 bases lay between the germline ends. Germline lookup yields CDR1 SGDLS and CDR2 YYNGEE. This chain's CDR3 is CASSSTPQGYYEQYF. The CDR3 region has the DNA TGTGCCAGCAGCTCCACCCCCCAGGGGTACTACGAGCAGTACTTC. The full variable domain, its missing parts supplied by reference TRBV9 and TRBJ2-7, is DSGVTQTPKHLITATGQRVTLRCSPRSGDLSVYWYQQSLDQGLQFLIQYYNGEERAKGNILERFSAQQFPDLHSELNLSSLELGDSALYFCASSSTPQGYYEQYFGPGTRLTVT.

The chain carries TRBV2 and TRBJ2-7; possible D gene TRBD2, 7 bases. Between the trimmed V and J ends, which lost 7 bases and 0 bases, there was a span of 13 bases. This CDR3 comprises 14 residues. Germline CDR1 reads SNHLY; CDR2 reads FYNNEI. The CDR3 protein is CASMGGGSSYEQYF. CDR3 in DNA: TGTGCCAGCATGGGGGGCGGGAGCTCCTACGAGCAGTACTTC.

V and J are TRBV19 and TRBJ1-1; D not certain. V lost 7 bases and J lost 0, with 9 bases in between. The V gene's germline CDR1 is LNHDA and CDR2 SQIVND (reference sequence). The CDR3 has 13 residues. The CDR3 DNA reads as TGTGCCAGTAATTCGGGGTTGAACACTGAAGCTTTCTTT. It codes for CASNSGLNTEAFF.

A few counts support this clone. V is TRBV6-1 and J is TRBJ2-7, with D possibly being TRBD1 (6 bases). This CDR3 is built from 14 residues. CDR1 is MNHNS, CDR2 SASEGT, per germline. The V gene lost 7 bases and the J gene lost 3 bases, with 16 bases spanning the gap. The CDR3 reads CASIGSRDNYEQYF. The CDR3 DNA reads TGTGCCAGCATCGGGTCCAGGGACAACTACGAGCAGTACTTC.

The CDR3 protein is CASSWDGNTEAFF. CDR3 sequence (DNA): TGTGCCAGCAGCTGGGACGGGAACACTGAAGCTTTCTTT. This rearrangement joins TRBV5-6 to TRBJ1-1; maybe TRBD1 (5 bases). V was clipped by 3 bases and J by 1 base, with 7 bases between them. Germline V gene sequence: CDR1 SGHDT, CDR2 YYEEEE. The CDR3 is 13 residues long. The variable domain in full, completed from reference TRBV5-6 and TRBJ1-1, reads DAGVTQSPTHLIKTRGQQVTLRCSPKSGHDTVSWYQQALGQGPQFIFQYYEEEERQRGNFPDRFSGHQFPNYSSELNVNALLLGDSALYLCASSWDGNTEAFFGQGTRLTVV.

The CDR3 DNA is TGTGCCAGCAGCTTGTACGGGACTGACTACGAGCAGTACTTC. It specifies CASSLYGTDYEQYF. This chain connects TRBV11-2 to TRBJ2-7; D is possibly TRBD2 (6 bases). V lost 3 bases and J lost 3, with 12 bases in between. CDR3 length: 14 residues. Germline V gives CDR1 SGHAT, CDR2 FQNNGV.

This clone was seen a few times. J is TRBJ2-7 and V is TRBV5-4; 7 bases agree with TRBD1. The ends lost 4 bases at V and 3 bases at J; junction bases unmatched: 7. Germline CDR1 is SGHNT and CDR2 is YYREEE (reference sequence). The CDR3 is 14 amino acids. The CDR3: CASSPQGRHYEQYF. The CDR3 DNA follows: TGTGCCAGCAGCCCACAGGGGCGCCACTACGAGCAGTACTTC.

CDR3 in amino acids: CASSMNARGSSYEQYF. In nucleotides, the CDR3 is TGTGCCAGTAGTATGAACGCCCGGGGTAGCTCCTACGAGCAGTACTTC. V usage is TRBV19 and J usage is TRBJ2-7; possible D gene TRBD2, 5 bases. CDR1 and CDR2 from the germline V gene are LNHDA and SQIVND (reference sequence). The CDR3 has 16 amino acids. V was cut by 3 bases and J by 0 bases, with 15 bases left in between.

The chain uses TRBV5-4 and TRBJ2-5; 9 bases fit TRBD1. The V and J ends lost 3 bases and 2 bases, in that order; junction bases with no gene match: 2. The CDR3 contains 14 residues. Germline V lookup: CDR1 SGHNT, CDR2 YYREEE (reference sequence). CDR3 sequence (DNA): TGTGCCAGCAGCTCCGACAGGGGGCAAGAGACCCAGTACTTC. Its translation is CASSSDRGQETQYF.

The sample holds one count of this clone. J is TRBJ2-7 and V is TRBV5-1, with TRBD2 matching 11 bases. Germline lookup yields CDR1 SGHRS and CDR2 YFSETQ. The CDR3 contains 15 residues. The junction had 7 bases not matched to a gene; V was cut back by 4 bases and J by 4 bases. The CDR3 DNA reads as TGCGCCAGCAGCCCACCGGGACTAGCGGTTTACGAGCAGTACTTC. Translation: CASSPPGLAVYEQYF.

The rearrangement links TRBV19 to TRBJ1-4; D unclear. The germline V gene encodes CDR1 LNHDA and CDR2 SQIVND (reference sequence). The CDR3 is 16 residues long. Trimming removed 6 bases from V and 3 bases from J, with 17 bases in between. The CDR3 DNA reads TGTGCCAGTAGCCCCATCGTCGGGGAGGCTAATGAAAAACTGTTTTTT. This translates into CASSPIVGEANEKLFF.

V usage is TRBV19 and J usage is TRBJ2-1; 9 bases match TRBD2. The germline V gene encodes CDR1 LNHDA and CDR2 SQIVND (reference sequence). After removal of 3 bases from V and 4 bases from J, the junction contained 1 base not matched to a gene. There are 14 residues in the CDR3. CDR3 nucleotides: TGTGCCAGTAGTATCCTAGCGGGGTACAATGAGCAGTTCTTC. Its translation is CASSILAGYNEQFF.

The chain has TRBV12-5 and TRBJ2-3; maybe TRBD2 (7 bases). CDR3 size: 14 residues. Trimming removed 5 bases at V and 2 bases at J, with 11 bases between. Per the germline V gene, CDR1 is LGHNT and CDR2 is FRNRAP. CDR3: CASGEGGPTDTQYF. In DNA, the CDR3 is TGTGCTAGTGGTGAGGGGGGGCCCACAGATACGCAGTATTTT.

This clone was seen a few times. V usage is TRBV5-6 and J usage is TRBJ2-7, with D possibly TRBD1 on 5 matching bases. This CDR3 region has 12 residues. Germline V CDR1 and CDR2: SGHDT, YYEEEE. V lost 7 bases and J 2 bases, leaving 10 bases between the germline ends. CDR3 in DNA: TGTGCCAGCGGCAAGGGGACCTACGAGCAGTACTTC. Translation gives CASGKGTYEQYF.

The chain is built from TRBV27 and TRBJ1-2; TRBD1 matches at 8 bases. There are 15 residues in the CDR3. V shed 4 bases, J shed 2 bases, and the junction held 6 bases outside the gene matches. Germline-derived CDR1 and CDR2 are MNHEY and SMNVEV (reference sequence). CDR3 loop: CASSSRTGKNYGYTF. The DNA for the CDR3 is TGTGCCAGCAGTTCTCGGACAGGGAAGAACTATGGCTACACCTTC.

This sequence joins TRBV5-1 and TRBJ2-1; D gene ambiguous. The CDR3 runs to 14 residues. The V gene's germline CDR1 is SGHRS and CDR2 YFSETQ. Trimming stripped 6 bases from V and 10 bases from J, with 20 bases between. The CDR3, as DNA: TGCGCCAGCACCCTTAATAACGACCCACCCGAGCAGTTCTTC. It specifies CASTLNNDPPEQFF.

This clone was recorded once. The CDR3: CASSVGLYEQFF. As DNA, the CDR3 is TGTGCCAGTAGTGTCGGTCTCTATGAGCAGTTCTTC. The chain couples TRBV19 to TRBJ2-1, with D unresolved. V lost 5 bases to trimming and J lost 8 bases, with 10 bases between them. The CDR3 sequence is 12 residues long. The V gene's germline CDR1 is LNHDA and CDR2 SQIVND (reference sequence).